Detailed here is one TCR beta chain. The antigen this receptor binds is unknown. One base away there is no much larger clone; base qualities are not given. The junction shows trimming of 5 bases on V and 6 bases on J, plus 13 bases between the germline ends. Sequences SGHTA (CDR1) and FQGTGA (CDR2) are obtained from the germline V gene. Including the terminal cysteine and phenylalanine, the CDR3 comprises 14 residues. Only the CDR3 portion is preserved as DNA: 42 bases, with reading frame beginning at the first base. The sample's treatment or condition label, in plain terms: live attenuated yellow fever vaccine strain. At every blood-draw timepoint, two biological replicates of bulk PBMCs were collected. A standard Ficoll-Paque protocol was used to isolate PBMCs from peripheral blood. RNA was extracted with TriZol from bulk PBMCs, CD4 and CD8 fractions, and dextramer-positive and dextramer-negative fractions.

These data originate in a study of T cells after yellow fever vaccination (dated by TCRdb to the late 2010s). Study-level background: The SMART-Seq v4 Ultra Low Input RNA kit was used to prepare libraries from fractions with low cell numbers. Bulk TCR alpha and beta repertoires were sequenced longitudinally to track T-cell clones before and after primary and booster YFV17D yellow fever vaccination. The cohort comprised two healthy male donors, one aged 18 to 30 and one aged 30 to 39 years. Blood was drawn at multiple timepoints before and after primary and secondary immunization, with bulk PBMC replicates and cell subsets isolated.

Overall study outcomes, separate from this receptor: Computational filtering was needed because FACS-sorted repertoires could contain abundant contaminating clonotypes from the bulk population. A small share of clonotypes occurred in both CD4 and CD8 compartments, likely arising from convergent recombination. The secondary T-cell response was weaker than the primary response but faster, peaking on day 5 instead of day 15. Most clones expanded after primary vaccination (about 96% of CD4 and 88% of CD8) were re-detected after the booster, suggesting that broad memory maintenance occurred. Only a couple of donors were included in the study, so the extent to which the findings can be generalized is limited.

Sequencing relied on an Illumina NovaSeq 6000. TCR cDNA was synthesized by 5'RACE template switching, which introduced a universal primer site and unique molecular identifiers. Priming for cDNA synthesis came from both the TCR alpha and TCR beta constant segments. Two PCR steps were used to amplify libraries, with sample barcodes and sequencing adapters being added in the second step. Sequencing of libraries was done on Illumina HiSeq 2500 (2x100 bp) or NovaSeq (2x150 bp). Under the source paper's analysis protocol: Demultiplexing of reads and collapsing into UMI consensus sequences were performed with MIGEC, and V(D)J alignment was carried out with MiXCR. Vaccine-responding clonotypes were identified with edgeR using replicate PBMC samples, with FDR below 0.01 and a log2 fold change above 5 up to day 15 being required. Each bulk clonotype was labeled CD4 or CD8 based on which sequenced repertoire, CD4 or CD8, contained the clonotype at higher abundance. Through fastp at Q25 and MiXCR, TCRdb rebuilt clones from the public reads, retaining in-frame beta chains. One record per CDR3 amino acid sequence lists the most common genes and DNA. These V and J calls derive from TCRdb rather than the authors' analysis. The sample records 400,000 or so distinct CDR3 sequences, around 19% of which are singletons. The ten largest clones capture about 18% of the sample.

This chain joins TRBV7-3 to TRBJ2-2; no D gene call is confident. The clonotype comes from a man aged 18 to 35 who received the YFV17D yellow fever vaccine. Source: PBMCs, taken before the yellow fever booster vaccination. The bases are TGTGCCAGCAGCCCGAGATTCGGCTCCGGGGAGCTGTTTTTT. Its protein reads: CASSPRFGSGELFF.